This T cell receptor beta chain appears in the sequencing data of a study of blood T cell repertoires in COVID-19. Study as a whole: Sample material is recorded as cDNA or gDNA derived from T cells, B-cell-depleted T cells, or PBMCs.

TCRdb's table, derived via immunoSEQ multiplex PCR, lists solely in-frame clones and lacks some. The table includes under 350,000 clones, just over 85% detected once. V lost 4 bases, J lost 6 bases, and 14 bases stayed unmatched. The germline gives CDR1 MNHEY, CDR2 SMNVEV (reference sequence). This CDR3 comprises 17 residues. This receptor was identified in a woman in her thirties or forties with acute COVID-19. Material: PBMCs or T cells enriched from blood (not recorded which). The V gene is TRBV27, the J gene TRBJ1-1, with TRBD1 matching over 10 bases. Here the CDR3 DNA reads TGTGCCAGCAGTTCTGCCGGGACAGGGGCCCTTCGGGCTGAAGCTTTCTTT. Protein product: CASSSAGTGALRAEAFF.